The rows below give T cell receptor beta chains drawn from one sample of a study of T cells in Graves' hyperthyroidism and ophthalmopathy. TCRdb re-derived calls from the multiplex PCR reads in MiXCR, one entry per CDR3 protein. The sample lists 500,000 to 700,000 distinct CDR3 sequences, over 15% occurring once. The sequencing sample was made of blood. These receptors all come from a woman aged 18-29 years with Graves' hyperthyroidism. Each CDR3 is given with its conserved first and last residue. Fields, in order: CDR3 protein, CDR3 DNA, D gene, J gene, clone size, V gene. A D gene is named only where the DNA matches it firmly. Each size is how often the clone was seen (once, few, many) or a class if it is expanded.

CDR3 protein: CASSYDLGGTDTQYF; CDR3 DNA: TGTGCCAGCAGTTATGATCTGGGGGGAACAGATACGCAGTATTTT; D gene: -; J gene: TRBJ2-3; clone size: few; V gene: TRBV12-3/TRBV12-4
CDR3 protein: CASSRLRRTDEETQYF; CDR3 DNA: TGTGCCAGCAGCAGACTCAGGAGGACAGACGAAGAGACCCAGTACTTC; D gene: -; J gene: TRBJ2-5; clone size: many; V gene: TRBV11-2
CDR3 protein: CASSDGQGRGSSYEQYF; CDR3 DNA: TGTGCCAGCAGTGATGGACAGGGAAGGGGTTCCTCCTACGAGCAGTACTTC; D gene: TRBD1; J gene: TRBJ2-7; clone size: few; V gene: TRBV25-1
CDR3 protein: CASSYLSSYSNQPQHF; CDR3 DNA: TGTGCCAGCAGTTATTTGTCGAGTTATAGCAATCAGCCCCAGCATTTT; D gene: -; J gene: TRBJ1-5; clone size: few; V gene: TRBV6-2/TRBV6-3
CDR3 protein: CASTGGTDTQYF; CDR3 DNA: TGTGCCAGCACCGGGGGCACAGATACGCAGTATTTT; D gene: -; J gene: TRBJ2-3; clone size: few; V gene: TRBV11-2
CDR3 protein: CASSYSRTDNSPLHF; CDR3 DNA: TGTGCCAGCAGTTACTCGAGAACCGATAATTCACCCCTCCACTTT; D gene: -; J gene: TRBJ1-6; clone size: few; V gene: TRBV6-2/TRBV6-3
CDR3 protein: CASTPPQGPQETQYF; CDR3 DNA: TGTGCCAGCACTCCTCCCCAGGGACCCCAAGAGACCCAGTACTTC; D gene: -; J gene: TRBJ2-5; clone size: many; V gene: TRBV28
CDR3 protein: CASSLFDDREDEQYF; CDR3 DNA: TGTGCCAGCAGCTTGTTCGACGACAGGGAGGACGAGCAGTACTTC; D gene: -; J gene: TRBJ2-7; clone size: once; V gene: TRBV7-6
CDR3 protein: CASSSGTSGRFSYEQYF; CDR3 DNA: TGTGCCAGCAGCTCCGGGACTAGCGGGAGGTTCTCCTACGAGCAGTACTTC; D gene: TRBD2; J gene: TRBJ2-7; clone size: few; V gene: TRBV7-2
CDR3 protein: CASSSTSVYEQYF; CDR3 DNA: TGTGCCAGCAGCTCGACTAGCGTCTACGAGCAGTACTTC; D gene: TRBD2; J gene: TRBJ2-7; clone size: few; V gene: TRBV13